This TCR beta chain appears in the sequencing data of a study of beta chain features in type 1 diabetes. Study-level points and caveats: The similarity of naive, central memory and Treg TCRB repertoires appeared greater among patients than among healthy donors. TCRB CDR3s from Type 1 diabetes patients were moderately but significantly shorter in all four CD4+ subsets.

Expressed TCRB transcripts were sequenced after all isolated RNA was converted to cDNA. TCRdb's table, derived via immunoSEQ multiplex PCR, lists solely in-frame clones and lacks some. The table lists a few hundred thousand clones, 15% to 20% of them singletons. This clone has only a few counts. Its target is unknown. Each donor gave one heparinised blood draw averaging around 120 mL. A CD45RO/CCR7/CD25/CD127/CD95/CD27 panel sorted naive, central memory, regulatory and stem cell-like memory CD4+ cells. All of the sorted populations showed purity greater than 95%. J was trimmed by 5 bases and V by 2 bases; bases with no gene match: 12. The germline V gene encodes CDR1 ENHRY and CDR2 SYGVKD. This CDR3 has 16 amino acids.

The sample comprised naive CD4+ T cells from blood. The chain is built from TRBV10-3 and TRBJ2-7; 7 nucleotides agree with TRBD2. The sequence was collected from a man younger than 40 with type 1 diabetes. The CDR3 nucleotides are TGTGCCATCAGTGAGGACAAGTCCGGGAGGATCCACGAGCAGTACTTC. It specifies CAISEDKSGRIHEQYF.